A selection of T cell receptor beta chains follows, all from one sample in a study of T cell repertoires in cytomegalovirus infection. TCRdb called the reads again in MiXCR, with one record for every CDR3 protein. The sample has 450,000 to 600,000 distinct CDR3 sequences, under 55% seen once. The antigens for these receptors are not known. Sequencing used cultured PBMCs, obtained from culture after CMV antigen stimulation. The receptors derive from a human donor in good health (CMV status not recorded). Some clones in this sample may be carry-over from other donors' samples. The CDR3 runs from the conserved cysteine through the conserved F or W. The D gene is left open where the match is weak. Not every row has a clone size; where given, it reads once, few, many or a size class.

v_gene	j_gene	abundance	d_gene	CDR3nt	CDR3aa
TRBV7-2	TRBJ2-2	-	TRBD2	TGTGCCAGCCGACTAGCGGGGGGAACCGGGGAGCTGTTTTTT	CASRLAGGTGELFF
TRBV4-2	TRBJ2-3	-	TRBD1	TGTGCCAGCAGCCAAGTAAAACAGGGGTGGAATACGCAGTATTTT	CASSQVKQGWNTQYF
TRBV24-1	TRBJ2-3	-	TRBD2	TGTGCCACCAGTGATGCTAGCGGGATCACAGATACGCAGTATTTT	CATSDASGITDTQYF
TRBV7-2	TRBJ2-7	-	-	TGTGCCAGCAGCTCCTCTCCGACCTACGAGCAGTACTTC	CASSSSPTYEQYF
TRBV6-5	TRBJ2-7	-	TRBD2	TGTGCCAGCAGTTACTCGGTCCTAGCGGGGGCCTACGAGCAGTACTTC	CASSYSVLAGAYEQYF
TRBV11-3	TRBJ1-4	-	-	TGTGCCAGCAGCTCTAGGTGGGGAACTAATGAAAAACTGTTTTTT	CASSSRWGTNEKLFF
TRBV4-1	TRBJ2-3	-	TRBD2	TGCGCCAGCAGCCAAAGACTAGCGGGAGGGCCTGGGACAGATACGCAGTATTTT	CASSQRLAGGPGTDTQYF
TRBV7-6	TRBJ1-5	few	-	TGTGCCAGCAGCTTAACTGAGGGCAGGGAAGGAAATCAGCCCCAGCATTTT	CASSLTEGREGNQPQHF
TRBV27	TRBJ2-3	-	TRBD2	TGTGCCAGTGTAGCGGGGGATACGCAGTATTTT	CASVAGDTQYF
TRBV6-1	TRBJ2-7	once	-	TGTGCCAGCAGTGAACAGGGCTCCTACGAGCAGTACTTC	CASSEQGSYEQYF
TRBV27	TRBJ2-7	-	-	TGTGCCAGCAGCCGGACAGTCGCCTACGAGCAGTACTTC	CASSRTVAYEQYF
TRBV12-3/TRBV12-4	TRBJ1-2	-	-	TGTGCCAGCAGTTTAGGGGGGCTGGATGGCTACACCTTC	CASSLGGLDGYTF
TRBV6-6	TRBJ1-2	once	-	TGTGCCAGCAGTCGGCAGGGTCAACCCAACTGGTATGGCTACACCTTC	CASSRQGQPNWYGYTF
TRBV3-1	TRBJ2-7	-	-	TGTGCCAGCAGCCAAGGGATGACAGTGTCCTACGAGCAGTACTTC	CASSQGMTVSYEQYF